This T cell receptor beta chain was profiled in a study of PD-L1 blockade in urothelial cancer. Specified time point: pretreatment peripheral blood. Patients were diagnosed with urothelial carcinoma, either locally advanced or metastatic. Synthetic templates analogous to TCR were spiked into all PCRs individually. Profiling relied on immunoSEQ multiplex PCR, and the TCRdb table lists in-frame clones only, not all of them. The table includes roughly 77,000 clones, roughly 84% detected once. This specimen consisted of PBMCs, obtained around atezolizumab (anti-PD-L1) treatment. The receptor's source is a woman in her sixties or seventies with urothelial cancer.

The CDR3 DNA reads TGCGCCAGCAGTCAAGAAGCGGGAGAGGGGAGAACCTACAATGAGCAGTTCTTC. Residues: CASSQEAGEGRTYNEQFF. The chain has TRBV23-1 and TRBJ2-1, with 8 bases aligning to TRBD2. TRBV23-1 is sorted into the ORF group, with uncertain function. The CDR3 is 18 amino acids. V shed 2 bases, J shed 2 bases, and the junction held 11 bases outside the gene matches.